These 28 T cell receptor beta chains were sequenced from one sample in a study of graft-versus-host responses after intestinal transplantation. TCRdb's copy holds only in-frame clones and misses some; the assay was immunoSEQ multiplex PCR. The sample gives about 10,000 clones, 90% to 95% of which show up once; 2.2% is in the top ten. The specimen was PBMCs, collected 8 days after intestinal transplant. Source of these receptors: a human patient who received an intestinal transplant, so some T cells may come from the graft donor.

The DNA for the CDR3 is TGTGCCAGCAGTTACTCGCGGAATCAGCCCCAGCATTTT. Translation: CASSYSRNQPQHF. This chain joins TRBV6-5 and TRBJ1-5, with no clear D. CDR3 length equals 13 residues. Germline V gene data show CDR1 as MNHEY and CDR2 as SVGAGI. Trimming took off 0 bases at V and 4 bases at J, with 4 bases between the two ends.

The chain recombines TRBV28 with TRBJ2-7, with 9 bases lining up with TRBD2. CDR3 length equals 15 residues. After removal of 2 bases from V and 6 bases from J, the junction contained 8 bases not matched to a gene. Germline V gene sequence: CDR1 MDHEN, CDR2 SYDVKM. CDR3 DNA sequence: TGTGCCAGCAGTTTAAATCTGGGACTAGCATCCGAGCAGTACTTC. This translates into CASSLNLGLASEQYF.

The chain is built from TRBV7-2 and TRBJ2-7; a possible D gene is TRBD2 (5 bases). V dropped 5 bases and J dropped 3 bases, with 17 bases sitting between them. CDR1 is SGHTA, CDR2 FQGNSA, per germline. This CDR3 is 15 amino acids long. The CDR3 reads CASSLGSSTFYEQYF. The CDR3 nucleotides read TGTGCCAGCAGCCTAGGGAGTAGTACCTTCTACGAGCAGTACTTC.

V gene TRBV27 combines with J gene TRBJ2-7; no clear D. Germline lookup yields CDR1 MNHEY and CDR2 SMNVEV (reference sequence). Between the trimmed V and J ends, which lost 3 bases and 4 bases, there was a span of 13 bases. CDR3 size: 14 residues. The CDR3 spells CASSFRLPPYEQYF. For the CDR3, the DNA is TGTGCCAGCAGTTTTCGCCTGCCTCCTTACGAGCAGTACTTC.

This chain joins TRBV7-6 and TRBJ2-7; 9 bases map to TRBD1. Germline CDR1 and CDR2: SGHVS and FNYEAQ. The CDR3 consists of 16 residues. Unmatched junction bases numbered 14, after V lost 5 bases and J lost 6 bases. CDR3 coding DNA: TGTGCCAGCAGCCCTCCCCTAGGACAGGGGTCTGGCGAGCAGTACTTC. Encoded protein: CASSPPLGQGSGEQYF.

The V gene is TRBV5-4, the J gene TRBJ2-7, with D possibly matching TRBD1 (5 bases). The germline V gene encodes CDR1 SGHNT and CDR2 YYREEE (reference sequence). The V end was cut by 2 bases, the J end by 6 bases, with 18 bases between. The CDR3 length is 15 residues. Here the CDR3 reads CASSLLDPGSSEQYF. In DNA, the CDR3 is TGTGCCAGCAGCTTATTGGACCCAGGGTCTAGCGAGCAGTACTTC. Looking up the rest from reference TRBV5-4 and TRBJ2-7 gives the full variable domain: ETGVTQSPTHLIKTRGQQVTLRCSSQSGHNTVSWYQQALGQGPQFIFQYYREEENGRGNFPPRFSGLQFPNYSSELNVNALELDDSALYLCASSLLDPGSSEQYFGPGTRLTVT.

The rearrangement joins TRBV9 to TRBJ2-1, with D possibly matching TRBD2 (6 bases). In germline, CDR1 is SGDLS, CDR2 YYNGEE. The length of the CDR3 is 13 residues. The V and J ends lost 4 bases and 4 bases respectively, with 9 bases between them. As DNA, the CDR3 is TGTGCCAGCAGCCCGGGACTTTACAATGAGCAGTTCTTC. Its translation is CASSPGLYNEQFF.

This chain joins TRBV13 and TRBJ2-1; 11 bases line up with TRBD2. From germline, CDR1 is PRHDT and CDR2 FYEKMQ (reference sequence). The CDR3 covers 17 residues. Unmatched junction bases numbered 10, after V lost 0 bases and J lost 9 bases. The DNA for the CDR3 is TGTGCCAGCAGCTTAGGTCCTAGCGGGGGGTTTGAGGGTGAGCAGTTCTTC. Protein product: CASSLGPSGGFEGEQFF.

The chain recombines TRBV15 with TRBJ2-7, with D unclear. This CDR3 has 12 residues. Trimming left V 5 bases short and J 3 bases short, with 8 bases between. Germline assignment: CDR1 LNHNV and CDR2 YYDKDF (reference sequence). CDR3 amino acids: CATSETGYEQYF. CDR3 coding DNA: TGTGCCACCAGCGAGACTGGCTACGAGCAGTACTTC.

This sequence joins TRBV7-6 and TRBJ2-1; 10 bases map to TRBD2. The CDR3 sequence is 13 residues long. J was trimmed by 8 bases and V by 3 bases; bases with no gene match: 1. In germline, CDR1 is SGHVS, CDR2 FNYEAQ. The CDR3 DNA reads as TGTGCCAGCAGCTTGACTAGCGGGCATGAGCAGTTCTTC. Encoded protein: CASSLTSGHEQFF.

The chain joins TRBV25-1 to TRBJ1-5; 9 bases match TRBD1. Germline CDR1 reads MGHDK; CDR2 reads SYGVNS. The CDR3 spans 14 residues. V lost 8 bases and J lost 6; bases outside the gene matches: 8. The CDR3 loop is CASRGTGTFQPQHF. In DNA, the CDR3 is TGTGCCAGCCGAGGGACAGGGACCTTTCAGCCCCAGCATTTT.

The J gene is TRBJ2-1, the V gene TRBV10-3; 13 nucleotides match TRBD2. Germline V lookup: CDR1 ENHRY, CDR2 SYGVKD. J gave up 4 bases and V 3 bases, and 3 bases lay outside the gene matches. There are 16 residues in the CDR3. The CDR3 nucleotides are TGTGCCATCAGTGATCTGACTAGCGGGAGGTACAATGAGCAGTTCTTC. Protein: CAISDLTSGRYNEQFF.

This chain connects TRBV4-1 to TRBJ2-7; D remains ambiguous. CDR1 and CDR2 (germline): MGHRA, YSYEKL. The CDR3 covers 13 residues. Trimming took off 3 bases at V and 5 bases at J, with 11 bases between the two ends. CDR3 sequence: CASSQRTANEQYF. In DNA form, the CDR3 reads TGCGCCAGCAGCCAGCGGACGGCCAACGAGCAGTACTTC.

For the CDR3, the DNA is TGTGCCAGCAGTTACTCCTACAACAATGAGCAGTTCTTC. Translating gives CASSYSYNNEQFF. This rearrangement joins TRBV6-5 to TRBJ2-1; D is undetermined. This CDR3 contains 13 residues. Germline values: CDR1 MNHEY, CDR2 SVGAGI. V lost 0 bases and J lost 5, with 5 bases in between.

This sequence joins TRBV2 and TRBJ2-5, with D tentatively TRBD1 (5 bases). Germline CDR1 is SNHLY and CDR2 is FYNNEI. This CDR3 contains 15 residues. Between the trimmed V and J ends, which lost 0 bases and 0 bases, there was a span of 8 bases. This CDR3 is CASSEALRDQETQYF. CDR3 DNA: TGTGCCAGCAGTGAAGCGCTCAGGGACCAAGAGACCCAGTACTTC.

This chain links TRBV9 with TRBJ2-7; D unresolved. From germline, CDR1 is SGDLS and CDR2 YYNGEE. The CDR3 spans 14 residues. V lost 4 bases and J lost 0, with 11 bases in between. Here the CDR3 reads CASSPGRSSYEQYF. CDR3 DNA: TGTGCCAGCAGCCCCGGACGGAGCTCCTACGAGCAGTACTTC.

This chain uses TRBV27 with TRBJ2-7, with 15 bases fitting TRBD2. Germline trimming cut 6 bases from V and 3 bases from J; bases unmatched to any gene: 12. In germline, CDR1 is MNHEY, CDR2 SMNVEV (reference sequence). The CDR3 has 18 residues. CDR3 in DNA: TGTGCCAGCAGCGTTTCCGGGACTAGCGGGGGGCCCTTCTACGAGCAGTACTTC. Its protein product is CASSVSGTSGGPFYEQYF.

The CDR3 loop is CASSVGHSYEQYF. The CDR3 DNA follows: TGTGCCAGCAGTGTCGGCCACTCCTACGAGCAGTACTTC. The chain has TRBV6-1 and TRBJ2-7; D not certain. The germline gives CDR1 MNHNS, CDR2 SASEGT. V was cut by 4 bases and J by 0 bases, with 7 bases left in between. CDR3 length equals 13 residues.

This rearrangement joins TRBV19 to TRBJ1-5; D uncertain. The germline gives CDR1 LNHDA, CDR2 SQIVND (reference sequence). The CDR3 is made up of 15 amino acids. The V end was cut by 7 bases, the J end by 3 bases, with 16 bases between. DNA for the CDR3: TGTGCCAGTAAGGAGAATGGCGTATTCAATCAGCCCCAGCATTTT. Encoded protein: CASKENGVFNQPQHF.

The rearrangement links TRBV14 to TRBJ2-1; 10 nucleotides agree with TRBD2. CDR3 length: 17 residues. The V gene's germline CDR1 is SGHDN and CDR2 FVKESK. V shed 2 bases, J shed 3 bases, and the junction held 7 bases outside the gene matches. CDR3 nucleotides: TGTGCCAGCAGCCAATCAGCGGGAGGGCCCTACTACAATGAGCAGTTCTTC. Translation gives CASSQSAGGPYYNEQFF.

The chain has TRBV11-2 and TRBJ1-5, with unresolved D. This CDR3 is 13 amino acids long. The V and J ends lost 0 bases and 4 bases respectively, with 4 bases between them. Germline V lookup: CDR1 SGHAT, CDR2 FQNNGV. CDR3 sequence (DNA): TGTGCCAGCAGCTTAGAATGGAATCAGCCCCAGCATTTT. Its translation: CASSLEWNQPQHF.

The chain has TRBV18 and TRBJ1-5; D is possibly TRBD1 (5 bases). The CDR3 contains 13 residues. Germline loops: CDR1 KGHSH, CDR2 LQKENI. Deletions cut 3 bases from V and 7 bases from J, with 10 bases between. DNA of the CDR3: TGTGCCAGCTCACCTGGGGGGAGCCAGCCCCAGCATTTT. Residues: CASSPGGSQPQHF.

The chain is built from TRBV28 and TRBJ1-2; maybe TRBD1 (5 bases). The V end lost 6 bases, the J end lost 8 bases, and 22 bases lay between the germline ends. Germline V gives CDR1 MDHEN, CDR2 SYDVKM. The CDR3 length is 15 residues. CDR3 in DNA: TGTGCCAGCAGCCTAATGGCGGGGACGGCTGGCGGCTACACCTTC. Residues: CASSLMAGTAGGYTF.

The CDR3 nucleotides are TGCGCCAGCAGCCCCAGTAAGCTCTCGGAGGAGCAGTACTTC. Amino acid sequence: CASSPSKLSEEQYF. The chain links TRBV5-1 to TRBJ2-7; D gene ambiguous. CDR1 and CDR2 (germline): SGHRS, YFSETQ. The CDR3 totals 14 residues. V was cut by 4 bases and J by 7 bases, with 18 bases left in between.

This clone was seen a few times. The chain couples TRBV10-2 to TRBJ2-1; D not certain. CDR3 length: 15 residues. V lost 2 bases to trimming and J lost 1 base, with 9 bases between them. Germline V gene data show CDR1 as WSHSY and CDR2 as SAAADI. The CDR3 spells CASSELDTSYNEQFF. The CDR3 region has the DNA TGCGCCAGCAGTGAGCTAGACACTTCCTACAATGAGCAGTTCTTC.

The chain combines TRBV4-1 with TRBJ2-7; 7 bases map to TRBD2. V lost 1 base and J lost 3; bases outside the gene matches: 6. This CDR3 is built from 15 residues. Germline assignment: CDR1 MGHRA and CDR2 YSYEKL. CDR3 sequence reads: CASSQVLAGNYEQYF. The CDR3 DNA reads as TGCGCCAGCAGCCAAGTCTTAGCGGGCAACTACGAGCAGTACTTC.

The chain employs TRBV19 and TRBJ2-6, with unresolved D. Trimming cost V 6 bases and J 2 bases, with 8 bases left between them. Germline V lookup: CDR1 LNHDA, CDR2 SQIVND (reference sequence). The CDR3 consists of 14 residues. Here the CDR3 reads CASRGRPGANVLTF. CDR3 coding DNA: TGTGCCAGTAGGGGAAGGCCTGGGGCCAACGTCCTGACTTTC.

The V call is TRBV7-8, the J call TRBJ2-2; 14 bases match TRBD2. V lost 6 bases and J lost 3; bases outside the gene matches: 6. CDR3 size: 17 residues. Per the germline V gene, CDR1 is SGHVS and CDR2 is FQNEAQ. CDR3 residues: CASSRGTSGSYTGELFF. The CDR3 coding sequence is TGTGCCAGCAGTCGGGGGACTAGCGGGAGTTACACCGGGGAGCTGTTTTTT.